The text below deals with one T cell receptor beta chain. This clone's antigen is unknown. Base qualities are not recorded, but no much larger clone differs from it by a single base. The immunoSEQ Assay was used to sequence TCRbeta CDR3 regions. After extraction, genomic DNA underwent amplification by bias-controlled multiplex PCR, followed by high-throughput sequencing. Per the authors' processing: To quantify the absolute abundance of every unique TCRbeta CDR3 region, sequences were collapsed and filtered. T cell fraction was estimated by normalizing TCRbeta template counts to usable DNA, which was measured by amplifying reference genes present in all nucleated cells. Repertoire TCRs were annotated as SARS-CoV-2-specific by exact matching of V gene, CDR3 amino acid sequence and J gene to a known reactive TCR set. The reference SARS-CoV-2 TCR set was derived from MIRA and filtered for enrichment in COVID-19-positive ImmuneCODE repertoires, a step that removed public or cross-reactive TCRs. Based on the MIRA antigens, annotated TCRs were further analysed at the level of specific ORF or position within ORF. Depth was the summed frequency of annotated unique rearrangements, while breadth was defined as annotated unique rearrangements over total unique productive rearrangements. TCR breadth was compared between groups using two-sided Wilcoxon rank-sum tests. In its TCRdb copy, this immuneACCESS table keeps in-frame sequences only and misses some clones. Where compared with another copy, unresolved V genes explain less than half of these, and the others have no known cause. V and J calls and clone size come straight from that table; D and trimming were deduced from the DNA. For this sample the table gives about 470,000 clones, of which roughly 91% were detected only once. The ten largest clones take up 4.3% of the sample.

Sample treatment or condition, as interpreted from the label and publication: roughly 18 received Ad26.COV2.S at low or high dose, single or two shots; 5 received placebo; per-sample allocation not given. For vaccine and placebo recipients, the sequenced repertoires came from samples collected on day 63 after the first injection. In Cohort 1b, more than 20 adults aged 18-55 years were enrolled at a single site in Boston, USA, between 29 July and 7 August 2020. As a vaccine, Ad26.COV2.S was a replication-incompetent adenovirus type 26 vector that expressed a prefusion-stabilized SARS-CoV-2 spike protein derived from the original Wuhan strain. The record originates from a study of Ad26.COV2.S vaccination and SARS-CoV-2 variants listed by TCRdb under 2021. With respect to the entire study: Vaccine-arm donors were drawn from COV1001, a multicentre, randomized, double-blind, placebo-controlled phase I-IIa trial of Ad26.COV2.S in healthy adults. Trial participants were randomized into five groups of five: low-dose or high-dose Ad26.COV2.S given once or twice, or placebo on both occasions. Ad26.COV2.S was administered intramuscularly at 5 x 10^10 or 1 x 10^11 viral particles, either as a single shot or as two shots given 56 days apart. TCRbeta repertoire sequencing served as the tool for gauging how specific and how broad the SARS-CoV-2-reactive T cell receptors were following Ad26.COV2.S vaccination. The TCR-sequenced set comprised approximately 32 samples: around 20 Ad26.COV2.S vaccine recipients, 5 placebo recipients and 8 SARS-CoV-2 convalescent individuals. Blinding of investigators to trial group allocation was maintained during experiments and outcome assessment. Points the paper makes about the study in general: Compared with placebo recipients, Ad26.COV2.S recipients showed higher spike-specific TCR breadth (P = 0.0014). Vaccine and placebo recipients had comparable non-spike TCR breadth, which fits with the vaccine containing only spike. Substantial breadth of spike-specific CD8+ and CD4+ T cell responses was reported after vaccination. According to the authors, total T cell responses may have been underestimated by the TCR breadth and depth analyses. The study lacked the statistical power to compare responses across vaccine doses or regimens.

V and J are truncated by 1 base and 4 bases respectively, leaving an intervening sequence of 7 bases. The CDR3 starts with the cysteine, ends with the phenylalanine, and has 13 residues. Kept here is only the CDR3 DNA, which spans 39 bases and is read in frame from base 1. This sequence originates from a person aged 18 to 59 who received the Ad26.COV2.S COVID-19 vaccine or a placebo. The chain is made from TRBV12-3 or TRBV12-4 and TRBJ1-2, with an unclear D gene assignment. This material consisted of peripheral blood, taken in a trial of Ad26.COV2.S vaccine versus placebo. The DNA is TGTGCCAGCAGTTTAGACCGATTCTATGGCTACACCTTC. It is translated as CASSLDRFYGYTF.